Below are 22 T cell receptor beta chains sequenced from a single sample in a study of cytomegalovirus exposure and HLA in healthy donors. PCR was performed using 60 Vbeta and 13 Jbeta primers. The protocol was immunoSEQ multiplex PCR, while the TCRdb copy is restricted to in-frame clones and leaves out a portion. This sample has 60,000 to 75,000 clones, with approximately 85% found just once. The sample was PBMCs. The receptors were gathered from a female donor in good health and CMV-seronegative.

This clone was recorded only once. The chain employs TRBV7-9 and TRBJ2-3; perhaps TRBD1 as D (6 bases). Trimming took 1 base from V and 1 from J, leaving 15 bases between them. CDR1 is SEHNR, CDR2 FQNEAQ, per germline (reference sequence). The CDR3 is made up of 17 amino acids. The DNA for the CDR3 is TGTGCCAGCAGCTTAGGGACAGTCGTTCCCGGCACAGATACGCAGTATTTT. The encoded protein is CASSLGTVVPGTDTQYF.

This clone was counted a single time. The rearrangement uses TRBV27 and TRBJ2-1, with TRBD2 matching 9 bases. The CDR3 covers 15 residues. The V gene's germline CDR1 is MNHEY and CDR2 SMNVEV (reference sequence). V shed 2 bases, J shed 8 bases, and the junction held 7 bases outside the gene matches. The CDR3 sequence: CASSLGPGTSYEQFF. The CDR3 DNA reads TGTGCCAGCAGTTTAGGGCCGGGGACTAGCTATGAGCAGTTCTTC.

CDR3 nucleotides: TGTGCCAGCAGCCTAGGGCTACTAGCGGGGCGCACAGATACGCAGTATTTT. Residues: CASSLGLLAGRTDTQYF. V usage is TRBV11-2 and J usage is TRBJ2-3; TRBD2 agrees at 10 bases. V was clipped by 5 bases and J by 1 base; unmatched bases: 9. Germline CDR1 is SGHAT and CDR2 is FQNNGV. The CDR3 totals 17 residues.

V gene TRBV7-9 combines with J gene TRBJ2-3; D gene unclear. CDR3 length equals 15 residues. Trimming pared 1 base from V and 3 bases from J, leaving 11 bases between. The germline CDR1 and CDR2 sequences are SEHNR and FQNEAQ (reference sequence). The chain's CDR3 is CASSLGGSGTDTQYF. CDR3 DNA sequence: TGTGCCAGCAGCTTAGGAGGTAGTGGTACAGATACGCAGTATTTT. The full variable domain, in which reference TRBV7-9 and TRBJ2-3 provide the parts outside the CDR3, is DTGVSQNPRHKITKRGQNVTFRCDPISEHNRLYWYRQTLGQGPEFLTYFQNEAQLEKSRLLSDRFSAERPKGSFSTLEIQRTEQGDSAMYLCASSLGGSGTDTQYFGPGTRLTVL.

The chain links TRBV5-1 to TRBJ1-1; 7 bases match TRBD1. This CDR3 spans 14 amino acids. Germline V gene sequence: CDR1 SGHRS, CDR2 YFSETQ. With V trimmed by 4 bases and J by 1 base, 4 bases remained unmatched. The CDR3: CASSRGTENTEAFF. Here the CDR3 DNA reads TGCGCCAGCAGCCGCGGGACAGAGAACACTGAAGCTTTCTTT.

V usage is TRBV11-3 and J usage is TRBJ1-3; tentative D call: TRBD1 (5 bases). The V gene's germline CDR1 is SGHNT and CDR2 YENEEA. This CDR3 spans 16 amino acids. The ends were cut back, 8 bases at V and 0 bases at J, with 17 bases in the middle. The CDR3 region has the DNA TGTGCCAGCGTCCGGGGGGGTGGTAGCTCTGGAAACACCATATATTTT. It translates to CASVRGGGSSGNTIYF.

V is TRBV12-5 and J is TRBJ1-5; D not resolved. The length of the CDR3 is 13 residues. Germline V gives CDR1 LGHNT, CDR2 FRNRAP. V lost 2 bases and J 7 bases, leaving 9 bases between the germline ends. The CDR3 region has the DNA TGTGCTAGTGGTTTGAGTCGAGGGCAGCCCCAGCATTTT. It yields the protein CASGLSRGQPQHF.

The chain is built from TRBV9 and TRBJ2-7; 7 bases are shared with TRBD1. CDR3 length: 15 amino acids. Per the germline V gene, CDR1 is SGDLS and CDR2 is YYNGEE. After removal of 4 bases from V and 0 bases from J, the junction contained 7 bases not matched to a gene. CDR3 nucleotide sequence: TGTGCCAGCAGCCCAAGGGGGACAGCCTCCTACGAGCAGTACTTC. It codes for CASSPRGTASYEQYF.

This sequence joins TRBV27 and TRBJ1-5; tentatively, D is TRBD1 (5 bases). V was shortened by 6 bases and J by 7 bases, with 13 bases between the two germline ends. The CDR3 has 13 amino acids. Germline V lookup: CDR1 MNHEY, CDR2 SMNVEV (reference sequence). The CDR3 here is CASSSGGGQPQHF. The CDR3 DNA reads TGTGCCAGCAGCTCTGGTGGGGGGCAGCCCCAGCATTTT.

The gene calls are TRBV5-4 and TRBJ2-7, with 9 nucleotides matching TRBD1. V shed 4 bases, J shed 3 bases, and the junction held 8 bases outside the gene matches. This CDR3 is 15 amino acids long. The V gene's germline CDR1 is SGHNT and CDR2 YYREEE (reference sequence). The CDR3 here is CASSDPGQGNYEQYF. CDR3 in DNA: TGTGCCAGCAGCGACCCGGGACAGGGAAACTACGAGCAGTACTTC.

The gene calls are TRBV18 and TRBJ2-6, with D possibly TRBD2 on 7 matching bases. The germline V gene has CDR1 KGHSH and CDR2 LQKENI. V was pared by 1 base and J by 3 bases, with 16 bases between. This CDR3 has 18 amino acids. The CDR3 bases are TGTGCCAGCTCACCACTCCTGTCGGGGGGCGGTGGGGCCAACGTCCTGACTTTC. This gives the protein CASSPLLSGGGGANVLTF.

V and J are TRBV5-1 and TRBJ2-7, with TRBD1 identical over 10 bases. Germline V gene data show CDR1 as SGHRS and CDR2 as YFSETQ. The CDR3 covers 15 residues. Trimming took 2 bases from V and 5 from J; bases not matched to a gene: 7. The chain's CDR3 is CASSLGTGALNEQYF. CDR3 in DNA: TGCGCCAGCAGCTTAGGGACAGGGGCATTAAACGAGCAGTACTTC.

The chain uses TRBV29-1 and TRBJ2-7; D might be TRBD2 (6 bases). The ends were cut back, 4 bases at V and 4 bases at J, with 14 bases in the middle. This CDR3 region has 13 residues. Germline CDR1 is SQVTM and CDR2 is ANQGSEA. CDR3 nucleotide sequence: TGCAGCGTTGTTGTCGGGAGTTTATACGAGCAGTACTTC. Translation: CSVVVGSLYEQYF.

The J gene is TRBJ2-7, the V gene TRBV4-2; 10 bases agree with TRBD1. The CDR3 runs 16 residues. J gave up 0 bases and V 0 bases, and 2 bases lay outside the gene matches. CDR1 is LGHNA and CDR2 is YNFKEQ in the germline V gene. The CDR3 sequence: CASSQDRTGGSYEQYF. Written as DNA, the CDR3 is TGTGCCAGCAGCCAAGACCGGACAGGGGGCTCCTACGAGCAGTACTTC.

The rearrangement links TRBV7-2 to TRBJ2-7; 9 bases line up with TRBD2. The ends lost 6 bases at V and 2 bases at J; junction bases unmatched: 5. The CDR3 length is 14 residues. From germline, CDR1 is SGHTA and CDR2 FQGNSA. CDR3 residues: CASRSSGRTYEQYF. In DNA form, the CDR3 reads TGTGCCAGCAGGTCCAGCGGGAGGACCTACGAGCAGTACTTC.

V gene TRBV6-1 combines with J gene TRBJ1-1, with TRBD1 as a possible D gene (5 bases). Between the trimmed V and J ends, which lost 2 bases and 0 bases, there was a span of 10 bases. Germline-derived CDR1 and CDR2 are MNHNS and SASEGT. The length of the CDR3 is 15 residues. CDR3 sequence: CASSEQDILNTEAFF. CDR3 nucleotide sequence: TGTGCCAGCAGTGAACAGGACATACTGAACACTGAAGCTTTCTTT.

The chain is built from TRBV27 and TRBJ1-2, with 8 bases lining up with TRBD1. Germline CDR1 MNHEY, CDR2 SMNVEV (reference sequence). The V and J ends lost 5 bases and 5 bases, in that order; junction bases with no gene match: 7. There are 14 residues in the CDR3. CDR3 nucleotides: TGTGCCAGCAGTCGGGACAGGCGGAATTATGGCTACACCTTC. This gives the protein CASSRDRRNYGYTF.

This clone was counted a single time. V and J are TRBV19 and TRBJ1-1; D unclear. Per the germline V gene, CDR1 is LNHDA and CDR2 is SQIVND (reference sequence). This CDR3 comprises 15 residues. The V end lost 9 bases, the J end lost 0 bases, and 17 bases lay between the germline ends. The CDR3 DNA reads TGTGCCAGCCAGACCGGGAGATTTATGAACACTGAAGCTTTCTTT. Translation gives CASQTGRFMNTEAFF.

The genes are TRBV5-4 and TRBJ1-1, with D possibly being TRBD1 (5 bases). The germline V and J ends were trimmed by 3 bases and 10 bases, with 22 bases remaining between them. The CDR3 consists of 15 residues. Per the germline V gene, CDR1 is SGHNT and CDR2 is YYREEE (reference sequence). This CDR3 reads CASSSGGTQQRSAFF. CDR3 DNA: TGTGCCAGCAGCTCGGGGGGTACCCAACAGAGGTCAGCTTTCTTT.

The chain is built from TRBV14 and TRBJ1-1; 8 bases fit TRBD1. Germline V gene lookup returns CDR1 SGHDN and CDR2 FVKESK. The CDR3 is 16 residues long. Losses at the gene ends were 0 bases for V and 3 bases for J; bases not matched to a gene: 6. The CDR3 loop is CASSQEDRVSYTEAFF. As DNA, the CDR3 is TGTGCCAGCAGCCAAGAGGACAGGGTATCGTACACTGAAGCTTTCTTT.

CDR3 sequence: CATLTSGSYEQYF. CDR3 nucleotide sequence: TGTGCCACCTTGACTAGCGGATCCTACGAGCAGTACTTC. This chain links TRBV7-8 with TRBJ2-7; 9 bases line up with TRBD2. The V gene end was trimmed by 10 bases and the J gene end by 1 base; junction bases not matched to a gene: 5. This CDR3 has 13 amino acids. The germline CDR1 and CDR2 sequences are SGHVS and FQNEAQ.

The rearrangement joins TRBV28 to TRBJ1-6, with TRBD1 identical over 8 bases. After removal of 5 bases from V and 7 bases from J, the junction contained 4 bases not matched to a gene. This CDR3 comprises 14 residues. From germline, CDR1 is MDHEN and CDR2 SYDVKM. The CDR3 coding sequence is TGTGCCAGCAGTCCGGGACAGGCGAATTCACCCCTCCACTTT. This sequence encodes CASSPGQANSPLHF.